The source of this T cell receptor beta chain is a study of human T cells and chemical hapten exposure. Whole-study context: TCR yields differed between samples (mainly from small differences in pooled library volume). Broader study findings: TCRs at a frequency above 1 in 1000 stayed unchanged with DPC sensitization.

Comments on this clonotype: Its antigen is unknown.

Each cDNA molecule in the library carried unique molecular identifiers. The authors' processing: Samples ranged from about 20,000 to 750,000 TCRs, with a median of approximately 90,000. TCRdb reanalysed the 5' RACE reads using MiXCR and keeps one entry per CDR3 protein. The V and J calls and clone size come from TCRdb's table, not from the authors' own analysis. The table shows tens of thousands of distinct CDR3 sequences, with roughly 8% occurring only once. The total RNA was obtained from whole blood that was not fractionated. The receptor comes from a male donor in good health.

The DNA of the CDR3 is TGCGCCAGCAGCTTGGAAGGGGAGTCCTACAATGAGCAGTTCTTC. The encoded protein is CASSLEGESYNEQFF. The rearrangement links TRBV5-1 to TRBJ2-1, with D tentatively TRBD1 or TRBD2 (5 bases each). Germline V gene lookup returns CDR1 SGHRS and CDR2 YFSETQ. This CDR3 is 15 amino acids long. V was trimmed by 0 bases and J by 1 base, leaving 8 bases between them. The variable domain in full, completed from reference TRBV5-1 and TRBJ2-1, reads KAGVTQTPRYLIKTRGQQVTLSCSPISGHRSVSWYQQTPGQGLQFLFEYFSETQRNKGNFPGRFSGRQFSNSRSEMNVSTLELGDSALYLCASSLEGESYNEQFFGPGTRLTVL.